The rows below give T cell receptor beta chains drawn from one sample of a study of T-cell reconstitution after alpha-beta-depleted transplantation in children. TCRdb ran MiXCR on the PCR reads and lists one entry per CDR3 protein. The table records about 240,000 distinct CDR3 sequences, 20% to 30% of them present only once. This material consisted of PBMCs, taken before TCRalphabeta/CD19-depleted stem cell transplant. The receptors were sampled from a girl between 2 and 10 years old with Fanconi anemia, due to receive a stem cell transplant. Both conserved end residues are trimmed from each CDR3. Size tells how often a clone was seen (once, few, many) or the class of an expanded clone, and some rows leave it out.

CDR3 protein | V gene | clone size | J gene
ASRLANQETQY | TRBV7-9 | NA | TRBJ2-5
ASSLAQQTYEQY | TRBV12-3/TRBV12-4 | NA | TRBJ2-7
ASTPIAGQPYEQY | TRBV27 | NA | TRBJ2-7
SARTPSGRHYNEQF | TRBV20-1 | few | TRBJ2-1
SARGLAGGNLITQY | TRBV20-1 | NA | TRBJ2-3
SVDSSLSSYNEQF | TRBV29-1 | NA | TRBJ2-1
AILGGSGNTIY | TRBV12-3/TRBV12-4 | many | TRBJ1-3
ASSPTSGRPLEQY | TRBV4-1 | NA | TRBJ2-7
ASSHGQAHSGNTIY | TRBV5-1 | many | TRBJ1-3
ASTTLGQGGSGANVLT | TRBV12-3/TRBV12-4 | many | TRBJ2-6
ASSLQGVGADTQY | TRBV7-2 | few | TRBJ2-3
ASSESLDPNEQF | TRBV2 | once | TRBJ2-1
ASSRLAGVQETQY | TRBV7-9 | NA | TRBJ2-5
ASSQDGGRVMLGQF | TRBV3-1 | NA | TRBJ2-1
ASSLEGPSYNEQF | TRBV5-1 | many | TRBJ2-1
ASSYTASGGAWNEQF | TRBV6-2/TRBV6-3 | NA | TRBJ2-1
ASEGPYEQY | TRBV3-1 | many | TRBJ2-7
SAPGLAASYEQY | TRBV20-1 | NA | TRBJ2-7
AWSVFGAAGYGYT | TRBV30 | NA | TRBJ1-2
ASSHDRVVDTQY | TRBV28 | few | TRBJ2-3
ASSYGGQEAF | TRBV6-5 | NA | TRBJ1-1
ASSRGRYEQY | TRBV28 | once | TRBJ2-7
ASSPQGAITNEKLF | TRBV18 | NA | TRBJ1-4
ASNDGSYEQY | TRBV5-1 | many | TRBJ2-7
ASSHKVTDQETQY | TRBV5-1 | NA | TRBJ2-5
SARDKREVPYEQY | TRBV20-1 | NA | TRBJ2-7
ASSSGHSPLH | TRBV28 | many | TRBJ1-6
STGQGAYEQY | TRBV20-1 | few | TRBJ2-7
SVEGSGQGLSDTQY | TRBV29-1 | many | TRBJ2-3
ASSQVRAGEQF | TRBV4-2 | many | TRBJ2-1
SVESAGGTYNEQF | TRBV29-1 | many | TRBJ2-1
ASREGQETQY | TRBV5-5 | few | TRBJ2-5
SAEAPGTRTLLKH | TRBV20-1 | few | TRBJ2-7
ASPPVGPYNEQF | TRBV7-2 | few | TRBJ2-1
ASSLASGSFGKNIQY | TRBV11-2 | NA | TRBJ2-4
SAKRQTGGIDQPQH | TRBV20-1 | many | TRBJ1-5
ASSLGGLGSYEQY | TRBV7-8 | NA | TRBJ2-7
SSSRAYGYT | TRBV20-1 | few | TRBJ1-2
ASSLKAPSRNGELF | TRBV7-2 | few | TRBJ2-2
ATSRAGLVTDTQY | TRBV15 | many | TRBJ2-3
ASSLEGTRANVLT | TRBV5-1 | NA | TRBJ2-6